This T cell receptor beta chain was captured by sequencing in a study of radiotherapy plus CTLA-4 blockade in lung cancer. Receiving focal radiation plus CTLA-4 blockade with ipilimumab were patients who had chemo-refractory metastatic non-small-cell lung cancer. Findings and limits, study-wide: Among blood TCR repertoires after radiotherapy plus ipilimumab, tumor-derived clones expanded. Reports identified early blood T cell clone dynamics, with interferon-beta, as the best response predictor.

With regard to this clone: The antigen is not known.

The data were produced by immunoSEQ multiplex PCR, yet TCRdb's version contains in-frame clones alone and is incomplete. Among around 43,000 clones listed, 65% to 75% were seen once. The germline gives CDR1 SNHLY, CDR2 FYNNEI. V lost 3 bases and J lost 5; bases outside the gene matches: 8. CDR3 size: 16 residues. This TCR derives from a human donor with non-small cell lung cancer who had stable disease on radiotherapy plus ipilimumab. The chain joins TRBV2 to TRBJ2-3; 10 positions match TRBD2. Sequenced here: peripheral blood, sampled from a patient treated with radiotherapy plus ipilimumab. The CDR3 loop reads CASSDYSGGPRDTQYF. CDR3 nucleotide sequence: TGTGCCAGCAGTGATTATAGCGGGGGGCCAAGAGATACGCAGTATTTT.